These 8 T cell receptor beta chains share one sample of origin, sequenced in a study of spatial heterogeneity in lung cancer. Time point described: sample taken at primary tumor resection. Their recognized antigens are unknown. TCRdb re-derived calls from the 5' RACE reads in MiXCR, one entry per CDR3 protein. The repertoire holds about 18,000 distinct CDR3 sequences, about 7.5% seen once, with less than 30% in the top ten. Study-wide results and caveats: Tumor mutation count correlated with how many alpha and beta TCRs expanded intratumorally.

This specimen consisted of lung tumor tissue, obtained at surgery. These TCRs come from a male donor with early-stage non-small cell lung cancer.

This clonotype is medium-sized. V and J are TRBV11-2 and TRBJ2-7; D remains unclear. The CDR3 totals 15 residues. Germline V CDR1 and CDR2: SGHAT, FQNNGV. Trimming stripped 5 bases from V and 0 bases from J, with 14 bases between. The CDR3 bases are TGTGCCAGCAGCCCTACTTGGGTGAGCTCCTACGAGCAGTACTTC. Amino acids: CASSPTWVSSYEQYF.

This clonotype was seen ten or more times. The chain combines TRBV25-1 with TRBJ1-6; D is ambiguous. The CDR3 spans 14 residues. Germline CDR1 MGHDK, CDR2 SYGVNS. Trimming left V 1 base short and J 12 bases short, with 13 bases between. The CDR3 DNA is TGTGCCAGCAGTGAATCGACATCGGTAGAACCCCTCCACTTT. Translated: CASSESTSVEPLHF.

In this sample, this clonotype turned up many times. The chain combines TRBV3-1 with TRBJ2-6; 10 bases agree with TRBD1. CDR3 length: 18 residues. CDR1 and CDR2 from the germline V gene are LGHDT and YNNKEL (reference sequence). J was trimmed by 3 bases and V by 5 bases; bases with no gene match: 10. CDR3 DNA: TGTGCCAGCAGCACGTCCGGGACAGGGGAGTTTGGGGCCAACGTCCTGACTTTC. As protein: CASSTSGTGEFGANVLTF.

Comment on this clonotype: This sequence may be a read error, since a much larger clone differs from it by one base. The gene calls are TRBV12-3 or TRBV12-4 and TRBJ1-2; possibly TRBD1 for D (5 bases). The CDR3 loop spans 15 amino acids. The CDR3 coding sequence is TGTACCAGCAGCCGCGCCGCCGGGGCTTTGGGTGGCTACACCTTC. Protein: CTSSRAAGALGGYTF.

This clonotype was detected ten times or more. J is TRBJ1-5 and V is TRBV18, with unresolved D. Germline CDR1 KGHSH, CDR2 LQKENI. Trimming removed 6 bases at V and 1 base at J, with 19 bases between. This CDR3 is 17 amino acids long. This CDR3 is CASSPQRLAGSNQPQHF. The CDR3 DNA is TGTGCCAGCTCCCCCCAGAGACTAGCGGGGAGCAATCAGCCCCAGCATTTT.

This clonotype was detected ten times or more. The chain carries TRBV28 and TRBJ1-2; possible D gene TRBD1, 6 bases. This CDR3 comprises 13 residues. V lost 3 bases and J lost 6, with 11 bases in between. CDR1 is MDHEN, CDR2 SYDVKM, per germline. The CDR3 region has the DNA TGTGCCAGCAGTTTCATCAGGGGAGATGGCTACACCTTC. Translated, it gives CASSFIRGDGYTF.

The chain is built from TRBV4-3 and TRBJ1-2; TRBD1 is a possible D gene (5 bases). The CDR3 totals 16 residues. V was trimmed by 1 base and J by 5 bases, leaving 17 bases between them. The germline CDR1 and CDR2 sequences are LGHNA and YSLEER. This chain's CDR3 is CASSQVRGGGLYGYTF. CDR3 in DNA: TGCGCCAGCAGCCAAGTCCGCGGGGGAGGGCTGTATGGCTACACCTTC.

This clonotype was seen ten or more times. The chain carries TRBV27 and TRBJ2-2, with 8 bases matching TRBD2. Germline CDR1 reads MNHEY; CDR2 reads SMNVEV (reference sequence). This CDR3 has 16 amino acids. V shed 1 base and J 9 bases; nucleotides not matched to a gene: 10. The CDR3 DNA is TGTGCCAGCAGTTTATATAACGGGGGGGCCCTAAGGGAGCTGTTTTTT. This sequence encodes CASSLYNGGALRELFF.